The 7 T cell receptor beta chains given below trace back to one sample, sequenced in a study of cytomegalovirus exposure and HLA in healthy donors (dated by TCRdb to 2016 to 2017). Libraries were constructed by the immunoSEQ multiplex PCR assay. For the multiplex PCR, a mixture combining 60 forward primers for TCR Vbeta segments and 13 reverse primers for TCR Jbeta segments was used. TCRdb obtained this table from immuneACCESS and retained in-frame rearrangements with V and J assigned. These tables miss some clones; where compared with another copy, unresolved V genes account for less than half of the shortfall, and the remainder is unexplained. For this sample the table gives a few hundred thousand clones, of which 65% to 90% were detected only once. Of the sample, roughly 1.5% is held by the ten largest clones. Sequencing was performed on PBMCs. The origin of the receptors is a girl aged 5-17 years in good health and CMV-seronegative.

This rearrangement joins TRBV9 to TRBJ2-5; 8 bases map to TRBD2. Germline trimming cut 4 bases from V and 3 bases from J; bases unmatched to any gene: 2. Germline loops: CDR1 SGDLS, CDR2 YYNGEE. The CDR3 has 13 amino acids. CDR3 DNA sequence: TGTGCCAGCAGCCGGCGGGGGGAAGAGACCCAGTACTTC. This codes for CASSRRGEETQYF.

The chain links TRBV28 to TRBJ1-2; no firm D call. V gave up 1 base and J gave up 5 bases, with 8 bases separating them. Germline-derived CDR1 and CDR2 are MDHEN and SYDVKM. The CDR3 totals 13 residues. The CDR3 nucleotides read TGTGCCAGCAGTTTATCCTCAGGTTATGGCTACACCTTC. Residues: CASSLSSGYGYTF.

The chain carries TRBV7-9 and TRBJ1-1; the match to TRBD1 covers 8 bases. V lost 8 bases and J lost 5; bases outside the gene matches: 7. Germline V gene data show CDR1 as SEHNR and CDR2 as FQNEAQ (reference sequence). The CDR3 contains 13 residues. CDR3 sequence: CASGRTGRTEAFF. The CDR3 nucleotides read TGTGCCAGCGGTCGGACAGGGAGAACTGAAGCTTTCTTT.

The chain is built from TRBV9 and TRBJ2-5; TRBD2 matches 9 bases. CDR1 and CDR2 (germline): SGDLS, YYNGEE. The CDR3 loop spans 18 amino acids. The V segment lost 3 bases and the J segment 0 bases; nucleotides outside the gene matches: 12. CDR3 residues: CASSAGNRAGGNQETQYF. The CDR3 DNA is TGTGCCAGCAGCGCCGGAAACCGGGCGGGGGGGAACCAAGAGACCCAGTACTTC.

J is TRBJ1-1 and V is TRBV5-6; D is possibly TRBD1 (5 bases). The CDR3 extends over 13 amino acids. Germline CDR1 reads SGHDT; CDR2 reads YYEEEE. V lost 3 bases and J 4 bases, leaving 10 bases between the germline ends. CDR3 nucleotide sequence: TGTGCCAGCAGCTCGGGGGGGGGCACTGAAGCTTTCTTT. Translating gives CASSSGGGTEAFF. Full variable domain (outside the CDR3, taken from reference TRBV5-6 and TRBJ1-1): DAGVTQSPTHLIKTRGQQVTLRCSPKSGHDTVSWYQQALGQGPQFIFQYYEEEERQRGNFPDRFSGHQFPNYSSELNVNALLLGDSALYLCASSSGGGTEAFFGQGTRLTVV.

The chain recombines TRBV11-2 with TRBJ1-2, with 9 positions matching TRBD1. V lost 5 bases and J lost 7; bases outside the gene matches: 8. Germline CDR1 and CDR2: SGHAT and FQNNGV. The CDR3 covers 14 residues. CDR3 nucleotide sequence: TGTGCCAGCAGCCCCGGGACAGGGATACTTGGCTACACCTTC. Translating gives CASSPGTGILGYTF.

The chain joins TRBV7-2 to TRBJ1-1; the D is unclear. V lost 3 bases and J 5 bases, leaving 13 bases between the germline ends. This CDR3 comprises 14 residues. Germline V gene lookup returns CDR1 SGHTA and CDR2 FQGNSA. The CDR3 reads CASSFHALQTEAFF. CDR3 nucleotide sequence: TGTGCCAGCAGCTTTCATGCACTTCAAACTGAAGCTTTCTTT.